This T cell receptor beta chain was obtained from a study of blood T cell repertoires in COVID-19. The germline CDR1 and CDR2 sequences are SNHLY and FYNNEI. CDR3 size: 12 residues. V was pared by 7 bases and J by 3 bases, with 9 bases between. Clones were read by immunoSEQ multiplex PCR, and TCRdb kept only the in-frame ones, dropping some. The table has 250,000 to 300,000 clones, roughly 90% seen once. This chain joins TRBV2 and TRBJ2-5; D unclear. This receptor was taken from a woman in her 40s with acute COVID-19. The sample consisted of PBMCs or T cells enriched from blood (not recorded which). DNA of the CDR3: TGTGCCAGCACATCGCCAGAAGAGACCCAGTACTTC. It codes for CASTSPEETQYF.